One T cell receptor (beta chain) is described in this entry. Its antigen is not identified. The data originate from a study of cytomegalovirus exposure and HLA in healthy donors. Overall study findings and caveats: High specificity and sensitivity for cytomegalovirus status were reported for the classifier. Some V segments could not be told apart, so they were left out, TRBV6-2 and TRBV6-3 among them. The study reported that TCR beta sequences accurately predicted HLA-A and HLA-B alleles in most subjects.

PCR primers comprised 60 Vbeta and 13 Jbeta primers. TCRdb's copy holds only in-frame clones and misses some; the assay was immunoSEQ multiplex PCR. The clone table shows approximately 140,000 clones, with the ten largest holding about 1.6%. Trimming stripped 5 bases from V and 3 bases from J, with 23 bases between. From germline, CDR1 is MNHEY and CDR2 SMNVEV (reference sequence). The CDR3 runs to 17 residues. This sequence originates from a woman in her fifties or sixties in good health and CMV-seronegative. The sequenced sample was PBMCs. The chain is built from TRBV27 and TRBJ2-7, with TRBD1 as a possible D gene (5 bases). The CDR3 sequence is CASSPHSQGLGVYEQYF. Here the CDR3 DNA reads TGTGCCAGCAGTCCTCATAGCCAGGGCCTAGGGGTCTACGAGCAGTACTTC.